The 2 T cell receptor beta chains presented below share a single source sample, sequenced in a study of blood T cell repertoires in COVID-19. Assay: immunoSEQ multiplex PCR; the TCRdb copy retains only in-frame clones and omits some. The table lists some 160,000 clones, about four fifths of them singletons. Sequencing was carried out using peripheral blood. All receptors come from a man in his sixties or seventies with active or convalescent COVID-19.

This clone was seen ten or more times. The chain recombines TRBV5-4 with TRBJ2-7; D is possibly TRBD1 (6 bases). The V gene lost 5 bases and the J gene lost 1 base, with 19 bases spanning the gap. The CDR3 runs 16 residues. Germline CDR1 reads SGHNT; CDR2 reads YYREEE (reference sequence). CDR3 DNA sequence: TGTGCCAGCAGTAGTCTCCGGGACACAACTTCCTACGAGCAGTACTTC. Encoded protein: CASSSLRDTTSYEQYF.

This clone appeared a few times. The rearrangement joins TRBV5-1 to TRBJ1-5; 9 bases line up with TRBD1. The V segment lost 4 bases and the J segment 6 bases; nucleotides outside the gene matches: 5. The CDR3 runs to 14 residues. Germline assignment: CDR1 SGHRS and CDR2 YFSETQ. The CDR3 coding sequence is TGCGCCAGCAGCCCCGGGACAGGGAGTCAGCCCCAGCATTTT. It codes for CASSPGTGSQPQHF.